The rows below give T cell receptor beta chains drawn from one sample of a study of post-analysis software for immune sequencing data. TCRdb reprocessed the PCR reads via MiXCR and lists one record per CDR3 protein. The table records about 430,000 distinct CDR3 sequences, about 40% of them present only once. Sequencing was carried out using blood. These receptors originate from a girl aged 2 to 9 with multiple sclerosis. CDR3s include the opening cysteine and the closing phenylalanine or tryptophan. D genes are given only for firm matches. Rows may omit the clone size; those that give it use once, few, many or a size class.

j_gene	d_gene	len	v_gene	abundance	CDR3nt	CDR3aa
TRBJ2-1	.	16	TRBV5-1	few	TGCGCCAGCAGCTTGGACAGGAGGAGCTCCTACAATGAGCAGTTCTTC	CASSLDRRSSYNEQFF
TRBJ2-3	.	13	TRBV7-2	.	TGTGCCAGCAGCTCTCGGGGGGCGGATACGCAGTATTTT	CASSSRGADTQYF
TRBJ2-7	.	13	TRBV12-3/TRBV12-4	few	TGTGCCAGCAGTTCCCCTCCTACGTACGAGCAGTACTTC	CASSSPPTYEQYF
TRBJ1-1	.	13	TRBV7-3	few	TGTGCCAGCAGCTTAGCATTGGGACTTGAAGCTTTCTTT	CASSLALGLEAFF
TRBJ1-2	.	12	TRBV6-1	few	TGTGCCAGCAGTGAAGCGCTTCCTGGCTACACCTTC	CASSEALPGYTF
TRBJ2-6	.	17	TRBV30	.	TGTGCCTGGCGAAAAACAGGCCCTCCCTCTGGGGCCAACGTCCTGACTTTC	CAWRKTGPPSGANVLTF
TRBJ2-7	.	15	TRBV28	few	TGTGCCAGCAGTTCCGATTCGCGGGCCAACTACGAGCAGTACTTC	CASSSDSRANYEQYF
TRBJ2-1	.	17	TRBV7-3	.	TGTGCCAGCAGCTTAGGTGCCAAGCGATCGAACTACAATGAGCAGTTCTTC	CASSLGAKRSNYNEQFF
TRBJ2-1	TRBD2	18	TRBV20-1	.	TGCAGTGCCTCCGGCGGGACTAGCGGGAGGATCCCCTACAATGAGCAGTTCTTC	CSASGGTSGRIPYNEQFF
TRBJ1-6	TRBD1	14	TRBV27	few	TGTGCCAGCAGTTTAGGGACAGAGAATTCACCCCTCCACTTT	CASSLGTENSPLHF
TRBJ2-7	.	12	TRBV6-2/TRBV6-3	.	TGTGCCAGCAGTTACCACGGGTTCGAGCAGTACTTC	CASSYHGFEQYF
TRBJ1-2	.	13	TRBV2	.	TGTGCCAGCAGTGAAAAAGGCGGGGCTGGCTACACCTTC	CASSEKGGAGYTF
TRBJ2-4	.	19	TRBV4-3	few	TGCGCCAGCAGCCAAGATCTGGTGAGGGCTAGCCTGGCCAAAAACATTCAGTACTTC	CASSQDLVRASLAKNIQYF
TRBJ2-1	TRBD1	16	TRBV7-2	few	TGTGCCAGCAGCCAGGTCGGGACAGGGGGTCTCGGTGAGCAGTTCTTC	CASSQVGTGGLGEQFF
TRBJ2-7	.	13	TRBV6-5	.	TGTGCCAGCAGTTATGGCCTCTCCTACGAGCAGTACTTC	CASSYGLSYEQYF
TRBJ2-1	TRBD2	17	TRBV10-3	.	TGTGCCATCAGTGAGTCGAGGTCGGGACTAGCGGAGGGTAAGCAGTTCTTC	CAISESRSGLAEGKQFF
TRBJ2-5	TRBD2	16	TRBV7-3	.	TGTGCCAGCAGCCCATCTAGCGGGGGGGCGGGAGAGACCCAGTACTTC	CASSPSSGGAGETQYF
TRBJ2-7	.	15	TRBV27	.	.	CASSTSTGMTYEQYF
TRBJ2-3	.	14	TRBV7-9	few	TGTGCCAGCAGCCCTGGGGGACTGCAAGATACGCAGTATTTT	CASSPGGLQDTQYF
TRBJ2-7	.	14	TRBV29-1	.	TGCAGCGTCGCGGGTCGATTAAACTCCTACGAGCAGTACTTC	CSVAGRLNSYEQYF
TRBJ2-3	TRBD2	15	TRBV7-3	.	TGTGCCAGCAGCTCGCTAGCGGGGCGCACAGATACGCAGTATTTT	CASSSLAGRTDTQYF
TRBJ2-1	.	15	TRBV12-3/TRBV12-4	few	TGTGCCAGCAGTCCCGCCGGGAAAGGCAACAGTGAGCAGTTCTTC	CASSPAGKGNSEQFF
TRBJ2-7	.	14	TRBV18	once	TGTGCCAGCTCACCGGGACAATCCGTCTACGAGCAGTACTTC	CASSPGQSVYEQYF
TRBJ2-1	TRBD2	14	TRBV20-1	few	TGCAGTGCTAGAGGCATAGCGGGGTACAATGAGCAGTTCTTC	CSARGIAGYNEQFF
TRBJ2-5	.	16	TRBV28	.	TGTGCCAGCCGGGCCAGAGGGTTTTCCAACCGGGAGACCCAGTACTTC	CASRARGFSNRETQYF
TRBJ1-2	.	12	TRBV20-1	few	TGCAGTGCTAGAGATAGGCACTATGGCTACACCTTC	CSARDRHYGYTF
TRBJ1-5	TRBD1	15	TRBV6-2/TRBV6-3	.	TGTGCCAGCAGTCGCCCCGGGACAGTTAAACAGCCCCAGCATTTT	CASSRPGTVKQPQHF
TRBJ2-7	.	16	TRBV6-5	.	TGTGCCAGCAGTTACCGAGGGGGGCCCCTTAGATACGAGCAGTACTTC	CASSYRGGPLRYEQYF
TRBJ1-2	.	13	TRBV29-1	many	TGCAGCGTTACATTCGGGGTAAACTATGGCTACACCTTC	CSVTFGVNYGYTF
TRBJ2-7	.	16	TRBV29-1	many	TGCAGCGTTGGTGGGGTGGGACACCCGGCGGGCTACGAGCAGTACTTC	CSVGGVGHPAGYEQYF
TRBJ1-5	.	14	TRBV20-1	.	TGCAGTGCTAGAGTTCGGGAATACTATCAGCCCCAGCATTTT	CSARVREYYQPQHF
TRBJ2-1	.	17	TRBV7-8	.	TGTGCCAGCAGCTTATTCGGGTCCACAAGCTCCTACAATGAGCAGTTCTTC	CASSLFGSTSSYNEQFF
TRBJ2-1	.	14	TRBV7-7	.	TGTGCTAGCAGCTTAGGCGCTAGTAGTGCTGAGCAGTTCTTC	CASSLGASSAEQFF
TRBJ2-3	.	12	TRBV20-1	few	TGCAGTGCTAAGGGCAACACAGATACGCAGTATTTT	CSAKGNTDTQYF
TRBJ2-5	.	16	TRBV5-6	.	TGTGCCAGCAGCTTGGGGGCAGCTTCTAGGTCTGAGACCCAGTACTTC	CASSLGAASRSETQYF
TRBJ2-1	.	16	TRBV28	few	TGTGCCAGCAGTTGGGGTAGGGCGCACAGCTACAATGAGCAGTTCTTC	CASSWGRAHSYNEQFF
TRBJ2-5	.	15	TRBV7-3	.	TGTGCCAGCAGCTTAATGTCAGGAGCAGAAGAGACCCAGTACTTC	CASSLMSGAEETQYF
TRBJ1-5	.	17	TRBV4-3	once	TGCGCCAGCAGCCAAGATAGGGCAGGGATTGGCAATCAGCCCCAGCATTTT	CASSQDRAGIGNQPQHF
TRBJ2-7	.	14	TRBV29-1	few	TGCAGCGTTGAAGATCGCCAGATCTCCTACGAGCAGTACTTC	CSVEDRQISYEQYF
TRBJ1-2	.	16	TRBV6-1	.	TGTGCCAGCAGTGCAATAAGGACAGCTTCTCTCTATGGCTACACCTTC	CASSAIRTASLYGYTF
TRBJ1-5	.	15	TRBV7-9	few	TGTGCCAGCAGCACCTCGGGGGGGGCCAATCAGCCCCAGCATTTT	CASSTSGGANQPQHF